This TCR beta chain was sequenced for a study of control samples from healthy donors and cancer patients. Method: immunoSEQ multiplex PCR; TCRdb's copy keeps in-frame clones and lacks some. The sample has 90,000 or so clones, around 90% seen once. This CDR3 is 13 amino acids long. Trimming took off 3 bases at V and 7 bases at J, with 12 bases between the two ends. In germline, CDR1 is MNHNS, CDR2 SASEGT. The sequencing sample was made of blood. The chain is built from TRBV6-1 and TRBJ1-2, with TRBD1 as a possible D gene (5 bases). This TCR was sampled from a woman between 65 and 79 years old in good health. The CDR3 loop is CASSESGPPGYTF. CDR3 DNA sequence: TGTGCCAGCAGTGAGTCGGGGCCCCCTGGCTACACCTTC.